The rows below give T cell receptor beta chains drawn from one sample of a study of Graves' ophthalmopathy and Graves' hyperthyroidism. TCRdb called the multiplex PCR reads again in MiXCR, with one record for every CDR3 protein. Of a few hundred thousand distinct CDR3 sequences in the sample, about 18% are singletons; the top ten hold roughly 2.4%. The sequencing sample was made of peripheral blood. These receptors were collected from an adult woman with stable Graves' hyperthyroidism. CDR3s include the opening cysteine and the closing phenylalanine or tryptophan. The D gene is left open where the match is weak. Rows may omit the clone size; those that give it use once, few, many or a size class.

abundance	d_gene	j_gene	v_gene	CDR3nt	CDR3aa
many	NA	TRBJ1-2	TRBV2	TGTGCCAGCCAAGGACAGTATGGCTACACCTTC	CASQGQYGYTF
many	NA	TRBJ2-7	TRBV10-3	TGTGCCATCAGTGAGGGTTGGGGGGACGGTTACGAGCAGTACTTC	CAISEGWGDGYEQYF
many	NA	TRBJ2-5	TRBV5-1	TGCGCCAGCAGCTTGACCGCTTACAACCCCGGAGAGACCCAGTACTTC	CASSLTAYNPGETQYF
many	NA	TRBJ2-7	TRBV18	TGTGCCAGCTCATCGGCAAGATCCTACGAGCAGTACTTC	CASSSARSYEQYF
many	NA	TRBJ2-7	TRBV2	TGTGCCAGCGGACGCGGCGGACCCGTACTCGAGCAGTACTTC	CASGRGGPVLEQYF
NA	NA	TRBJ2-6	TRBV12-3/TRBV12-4	TGTGCCAGCAGTTTCGTGGGGGGCTCTGGGGCCAACGTCCTGACTTTC	CASSFVGGSGANVLTF
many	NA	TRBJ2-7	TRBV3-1	TGTGCCAGCAGATTTGACGGTTACTACGAGCAGTACTTC	CASRFDGYYEQYF
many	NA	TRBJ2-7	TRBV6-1	TGTGCCAGCAGTGAAGGAACAGGGTACTCCTACGAGCAGTACTTC	CASSEGTGYSYEQYF
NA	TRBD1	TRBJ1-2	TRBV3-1	TGTGCCAGCAGCCGCCGGACAGGGGGCGATGGCTACACCTTC	CASSRRTGGDGYTF
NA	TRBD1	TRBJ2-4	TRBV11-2	TGTGCCAGCAGCTCCGGACAGGGGACTGCCAAAAACATTCAGTACTTC	CASSSGQGTAKNIQYF
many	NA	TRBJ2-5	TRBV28	TGTGCCAGCACCAGAATGCTCGGGTCTTCCATTCGGCTAGAGACCCAGTACTTC	CASTRMLGSSIRLETQYF
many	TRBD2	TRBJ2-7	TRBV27	TGTGCCAGCAGTTTAGAGGGACTAGGTCGGTACGAGCAGTACTTC	CASSLEGLGRYEQYF
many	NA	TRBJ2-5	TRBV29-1	TGCAGCGTTTTAACCCCAGGGATTCCTGAGACCCAGTACTTC	CSVLTPGIPETQYF
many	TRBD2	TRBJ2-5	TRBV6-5	TGTGCCAGCAGTTACCCGGAGGGACTAGCGAGAGGGAAGACCCAGTACTTC	CASSYPEGLARGKTQYF
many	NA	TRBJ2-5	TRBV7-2	TGTGCCAGCAGCTCCCGTCGGGACAAAGAGACCCAGTACTTC	CASSSRRDKETQYF
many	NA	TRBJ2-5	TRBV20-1	TGCAGTGCTAGAGACAGTAACGTCCAAGAGACCCAGTACTTC	CSARDSNVQETQYF
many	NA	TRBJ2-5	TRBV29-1	TGCAGCGTTGCATGGGAGACCCAGTACTTC	CSVAWETQYF
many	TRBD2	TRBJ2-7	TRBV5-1	TGCGCCAGCAATAGCGGGGTCTCCTACGAGCAGTACTTC	CASNSGVSYEQYF
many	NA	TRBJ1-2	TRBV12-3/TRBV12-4	TGTGCCAGCAAAGGGTCCGGGAACTATGGCTACACCTTC	CASKGSGNYGYTF
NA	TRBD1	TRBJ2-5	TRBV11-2	TGTGCCAGCAGCTTAGGTCTAAGGGGGCGCCAGACCCAGTACTTC	CASSLGLRGRQTQYF
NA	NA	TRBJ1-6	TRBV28	TGTGCCAGCAAGGGGATGGTGGGGAGCTCCTATAATTCACCCCTCCACTTT	CASKGMVGSSYNSPLHF
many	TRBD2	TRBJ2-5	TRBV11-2	TGTGCCAGCGTTGGCGGACTAGCGGGAGGAGGGGAGACCCAGTACTTC	CASVGGLAGGGETQYF
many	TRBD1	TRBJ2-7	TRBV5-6	TGTGCCAGCAGCGCCGGACAGGTTACCTACGAGCAGTACTTC	CASSAGQVTYEQYF
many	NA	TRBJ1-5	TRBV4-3	TGCGCCAGCAGCCAAGATGGTTATCAGCCCCAGCATTTT	CASSQDGYQPQHF
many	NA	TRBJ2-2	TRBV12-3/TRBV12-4	TGTGCCAGCAGTTTTTCTAGGGGGAAGGGCGGGGAGCTGTTTTTT	CASSFSRGKGGELFF
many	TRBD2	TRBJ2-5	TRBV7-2	TGTGCCAGCAGCTTATGGGGACTAGCTTTGGAGACCCAGTACTTC	CASSLWGLALETQYF
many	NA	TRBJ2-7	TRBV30	TGTGCCTGGAGTCCATACAGGATTGGCGAGCAGTACTTC	CAWSPYRIGEQYF
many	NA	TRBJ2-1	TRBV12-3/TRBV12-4	TGTGCCAGCAGCCGGGACGAGTACAATGAGCAGTTCTTC	CASSRDEYNEQFF
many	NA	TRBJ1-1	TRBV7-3	TGTGCCAGCAGCCGGGGAGTGAGGACTGAAGCTTTCTTT	CASSRGVRTEAFF
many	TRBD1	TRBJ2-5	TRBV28	TGTGCCAGCAGTTTACTGATGGACAGGCGCGGGACCCAGTACTTC	CASSLLMDRRGTQYF
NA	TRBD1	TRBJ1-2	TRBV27	TGTGCCAGCAGCTCCTCCCCCGGGACAGAGTATTATGGCTACACCTTC	CASSSSPGTEYYGYTF
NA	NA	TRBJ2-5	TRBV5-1	TGCGCCAGCAGCTTGGCCAGGGGAGGACAATTGCAAGAGACCCAGTACTTC	CASSLARGGQLQETQYF
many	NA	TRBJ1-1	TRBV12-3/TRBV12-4	TGTGCCAGCAGCCCCGGGCTCACCTTGAGGGCTTTCTTT	CASSPGLTLRAFF
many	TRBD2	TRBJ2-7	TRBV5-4	TGTGCCAGCAGCCCTACTAGCGGGAGCCGGGAGCAGTACTTC	CASSPTSGSREQYF
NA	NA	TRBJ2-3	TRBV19	TGTGCCAGTAGGGAACGGGGCGCCAATACGCAGTATTTT	CASRERGANTQYF
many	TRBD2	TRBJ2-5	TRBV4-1	TGCGCCAGCAGCCAAGATGGTTCGACTAGCTGGGAGACCCAGTACTTC	CASSQDGSTSWETQYF
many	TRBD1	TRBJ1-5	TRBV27	TGTGCCAGCAGTTTTAGACAGGGCTATCAGCCCCAGCATTTT	CASSFRQGYQPQHF